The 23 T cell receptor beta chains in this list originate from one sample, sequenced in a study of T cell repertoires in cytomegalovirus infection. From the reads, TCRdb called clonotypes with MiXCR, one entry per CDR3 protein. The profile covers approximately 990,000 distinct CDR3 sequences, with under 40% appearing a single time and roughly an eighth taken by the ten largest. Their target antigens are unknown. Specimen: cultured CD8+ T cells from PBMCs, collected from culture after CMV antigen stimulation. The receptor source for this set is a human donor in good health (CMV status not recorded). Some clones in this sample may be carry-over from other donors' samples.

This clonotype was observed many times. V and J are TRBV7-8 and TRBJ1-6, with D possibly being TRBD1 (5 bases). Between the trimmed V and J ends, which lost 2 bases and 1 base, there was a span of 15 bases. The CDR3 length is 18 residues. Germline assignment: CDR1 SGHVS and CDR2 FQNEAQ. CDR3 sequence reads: CASSLSGGAGSYNSPLHF. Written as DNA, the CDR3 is TGTGCCAGCAGCTTATCTGGAGGTGCAGGGTCCTATAATTCACCCCTCCACTTT. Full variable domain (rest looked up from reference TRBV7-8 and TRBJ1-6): GAGVSQSPRYKVAKRGQDVALRCDPISGHVSLFWYQQALGQGPEFLTYFQNEAQLDKSGLPSDRFFAERPEGSVSTLKIQRTQQEDSAVYLCASSLSGGAGSYNSPLHFGNGTRLTVT.

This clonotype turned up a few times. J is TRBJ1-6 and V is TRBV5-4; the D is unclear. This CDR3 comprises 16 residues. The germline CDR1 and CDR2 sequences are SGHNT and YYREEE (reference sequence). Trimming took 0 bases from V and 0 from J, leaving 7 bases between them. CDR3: CASSLGADSYNSPLHF. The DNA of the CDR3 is TGTGCCAGCAGCTTGGGTGCAGACTCCTATAATTCACCCCTCCACTTT.

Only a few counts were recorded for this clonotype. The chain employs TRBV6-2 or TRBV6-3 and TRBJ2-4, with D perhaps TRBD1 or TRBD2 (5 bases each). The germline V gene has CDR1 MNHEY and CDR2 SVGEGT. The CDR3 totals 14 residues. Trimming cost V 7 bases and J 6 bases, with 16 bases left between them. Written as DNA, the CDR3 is TGTGCCAGCACCGACCGGGACGGCAGAAACATTCAGTACTTC. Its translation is CASTDRDGRNIQYF.

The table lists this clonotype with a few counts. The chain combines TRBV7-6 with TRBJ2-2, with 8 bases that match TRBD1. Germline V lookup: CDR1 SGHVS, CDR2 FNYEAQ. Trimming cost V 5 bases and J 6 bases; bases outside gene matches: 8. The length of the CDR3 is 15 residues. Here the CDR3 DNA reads TGTGCCAGCAGCAGCCTAGACAGGGGACCCGGGGAGCTGTTTTTT. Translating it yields CASSSLDRGPGELFF.

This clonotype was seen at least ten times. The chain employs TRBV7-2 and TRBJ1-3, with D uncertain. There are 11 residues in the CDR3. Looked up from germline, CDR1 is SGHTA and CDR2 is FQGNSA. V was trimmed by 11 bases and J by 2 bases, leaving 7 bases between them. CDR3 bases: TGTGCCTCCGGAACTGGAAACACCATATATTTT. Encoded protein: CASGTGNTIYF.

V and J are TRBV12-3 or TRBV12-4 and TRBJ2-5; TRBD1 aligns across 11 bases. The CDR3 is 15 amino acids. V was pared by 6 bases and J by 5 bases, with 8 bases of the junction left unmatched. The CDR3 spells CASRRMDRGQETQYF. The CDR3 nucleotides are TGTGCCAGCAGAAGGATGGACAGGGGGCAGGAGACCCAGTACTTC.

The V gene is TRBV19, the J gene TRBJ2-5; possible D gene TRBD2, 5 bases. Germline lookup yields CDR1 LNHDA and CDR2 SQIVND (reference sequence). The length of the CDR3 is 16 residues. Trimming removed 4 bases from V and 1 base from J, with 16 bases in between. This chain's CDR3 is CASSRDFWELQETQYF. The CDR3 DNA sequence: TGTGCCAGTAGTAGGGATTTTTGGGAGCTCCAAGAGACCCAGTACTTC.

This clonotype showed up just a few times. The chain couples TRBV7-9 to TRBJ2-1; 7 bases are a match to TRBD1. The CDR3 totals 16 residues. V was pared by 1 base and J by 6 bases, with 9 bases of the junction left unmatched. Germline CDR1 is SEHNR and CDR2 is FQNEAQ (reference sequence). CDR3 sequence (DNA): TGTGCCAGCAGCTTAGTCACAGGGGTAAATATCAATGAGCAGTTCTTC. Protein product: CASSLVTGVNINEQFF.

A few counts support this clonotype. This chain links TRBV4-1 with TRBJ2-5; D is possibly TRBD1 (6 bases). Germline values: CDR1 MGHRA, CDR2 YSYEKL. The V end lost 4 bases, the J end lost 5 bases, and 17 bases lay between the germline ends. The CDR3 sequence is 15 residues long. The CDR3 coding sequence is TGCGCCAGCAGCCTCGACACTTCAGGGGTGGAGACCCAGTACTTC. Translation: CASSLDTSGVETQYF.

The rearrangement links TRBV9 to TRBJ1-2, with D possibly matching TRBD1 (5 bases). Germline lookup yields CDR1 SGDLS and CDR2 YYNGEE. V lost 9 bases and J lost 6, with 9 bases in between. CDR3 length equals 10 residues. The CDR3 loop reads CATTENGYTF. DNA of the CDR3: TGTGCCACGACAGAGAATGGCTACACCTTC.

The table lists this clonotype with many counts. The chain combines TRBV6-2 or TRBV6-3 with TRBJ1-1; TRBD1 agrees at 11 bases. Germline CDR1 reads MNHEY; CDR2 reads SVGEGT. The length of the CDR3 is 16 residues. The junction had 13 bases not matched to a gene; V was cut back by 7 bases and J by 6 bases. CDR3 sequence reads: CASTHLGQGDFPEAFF. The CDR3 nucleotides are TGTGCCAGCACCCACTTGGGACAGGGGGATTTCCCTGAAGCTTTCTTT.

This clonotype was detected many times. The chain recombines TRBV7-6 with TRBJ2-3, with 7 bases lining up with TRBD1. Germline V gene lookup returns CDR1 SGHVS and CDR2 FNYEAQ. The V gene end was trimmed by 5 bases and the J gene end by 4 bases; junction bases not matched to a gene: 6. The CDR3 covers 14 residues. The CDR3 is CASSTRQGPDTQYF. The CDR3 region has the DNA TGTGCCAGCAGCACCAGACAGGGCCCAGATACGCAGTATTTT.

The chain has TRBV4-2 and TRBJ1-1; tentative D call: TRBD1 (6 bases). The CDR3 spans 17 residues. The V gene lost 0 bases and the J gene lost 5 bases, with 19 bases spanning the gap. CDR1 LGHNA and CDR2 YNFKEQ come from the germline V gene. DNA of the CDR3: TGTGCCAGCAGCCAAGACAACGGGTGGGGGGCCGGGACTGAAGCTTTCTTT. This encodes CASSQDNGWGAGTEAFF.

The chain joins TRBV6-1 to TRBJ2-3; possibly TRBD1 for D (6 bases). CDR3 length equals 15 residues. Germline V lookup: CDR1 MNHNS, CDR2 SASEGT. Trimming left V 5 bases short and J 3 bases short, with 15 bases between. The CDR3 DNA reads TGTGCCAGCAGTTTACATCGGCAGGGGACAGATACGCAGTATTTT. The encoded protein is CASSLHRQGTDTQYF.

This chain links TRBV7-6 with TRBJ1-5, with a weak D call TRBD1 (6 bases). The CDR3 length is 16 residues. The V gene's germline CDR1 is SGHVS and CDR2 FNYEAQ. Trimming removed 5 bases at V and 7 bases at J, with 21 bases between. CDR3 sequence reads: CASSPDGGGSGQPQHF. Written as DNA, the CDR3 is TGTGCCAGCAGCCCCGACGGGGGGGGCTCAGGGCAGCCCCAGCATTTT.

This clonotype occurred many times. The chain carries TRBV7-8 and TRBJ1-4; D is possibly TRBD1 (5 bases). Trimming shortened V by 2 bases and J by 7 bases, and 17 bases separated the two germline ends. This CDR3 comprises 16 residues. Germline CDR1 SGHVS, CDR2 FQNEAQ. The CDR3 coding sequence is TGTGCCAGCAGCTTACGGAGGGACCAGATTGGTGAAAAACTGTTTTTT. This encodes CASSLRRDQIGEKLFF.

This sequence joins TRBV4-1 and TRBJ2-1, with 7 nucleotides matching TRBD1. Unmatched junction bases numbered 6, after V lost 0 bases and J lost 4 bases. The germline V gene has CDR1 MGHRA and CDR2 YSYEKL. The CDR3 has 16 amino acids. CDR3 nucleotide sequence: TGCGCCAGCAGCCAAGATACGGGACAGAGATACAATGAGCAGTTCTTC. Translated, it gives CASSQDTGQRYNEQFF.

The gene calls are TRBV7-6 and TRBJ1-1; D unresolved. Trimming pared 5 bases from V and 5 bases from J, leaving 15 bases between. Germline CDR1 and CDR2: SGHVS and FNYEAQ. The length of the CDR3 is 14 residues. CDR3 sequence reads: CASSPGYRDTEAFF. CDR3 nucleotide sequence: TGTGCCAGCAGCCCGGGGTATCGGGATACTGAAGCTTTCTTT.

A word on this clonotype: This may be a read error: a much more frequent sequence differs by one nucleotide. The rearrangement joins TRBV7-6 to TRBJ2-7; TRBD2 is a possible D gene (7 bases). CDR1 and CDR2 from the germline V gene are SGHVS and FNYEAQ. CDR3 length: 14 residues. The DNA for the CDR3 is TGTGTCAGCAGCCCAGGGGAGGGGGCCTACGAGCAGTACGTC. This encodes CVSSPGEGAYEQYV.

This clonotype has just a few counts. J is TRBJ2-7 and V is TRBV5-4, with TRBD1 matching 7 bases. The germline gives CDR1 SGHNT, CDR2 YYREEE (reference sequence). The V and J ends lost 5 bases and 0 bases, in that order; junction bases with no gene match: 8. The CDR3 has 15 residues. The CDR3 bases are TGTGCCAGCAGACCTCCGGACAGGCCCTCCTACGAGCAGTACTTC. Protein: CASRPPDRPSYEQYF.

CDR3 nucleotide sequence: TGCGCCAGCAGCCAAGATCGGAGAGGACAGGACAAAGGAGCTTTCTTT. This sequence encodes CASSQDRRGQDKGAFF. The gene calls are TRBV4-1 and TRBJ1-1, with TRBD1 matching over 7 bases. The junction had 14 bases not matched to a gene; V was cut back by 0 bases and J by 10 bases. CDR3 length: 16 amino acids. Germline-derived CDR1 and CDR2 are MGHRA and YSYEKL.

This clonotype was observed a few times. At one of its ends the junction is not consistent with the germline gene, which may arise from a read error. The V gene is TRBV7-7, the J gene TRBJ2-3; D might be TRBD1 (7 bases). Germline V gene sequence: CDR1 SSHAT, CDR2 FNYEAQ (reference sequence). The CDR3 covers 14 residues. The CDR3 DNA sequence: TGTGCTAGCAGCTTCCAGGGGGAGGCAGATACGCAGTATTTT. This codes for CASSFQGEADTQYF.

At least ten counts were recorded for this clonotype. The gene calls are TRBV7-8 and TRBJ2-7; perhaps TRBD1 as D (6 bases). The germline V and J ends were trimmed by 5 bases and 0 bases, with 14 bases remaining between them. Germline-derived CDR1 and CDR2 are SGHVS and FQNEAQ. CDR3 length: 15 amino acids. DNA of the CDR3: TGTGCCAGCAGCCCAGGCACAGGGAGCTCCTACGAGCAGTACTTC. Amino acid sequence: CASSPGTGSSYEQYF.